Below are 19 T cell receptor beta chains sequenced from a single sample in a study. TCRdb keeps only in-frame clones here, not all; method: immunoSEQ multiplex PCR. The sample yields 60,000 to 75,000 clones, around 93% seen once. Sequenced input: PBMCs. These receptors came from a man in his forties with rheumatoid arthritis.

This rearrangement joins TRBV7-2 to TRBJ2-1, with TRBD2 matching 10 bases. V shed 2 bases and J 10 bases; nucleotides not matched to a gene: 5. CDR1 is SGHTA, CDR2 FQGNSA, per germline. CDR3 length: 14 amino acids. The CDR3 DNA follows: TGTGCCAGCAGCTTACTAGCGGGAGCCGGGGAGCAGTTCTTC. Protein sequence: CASSLLAGAGEQFF.

This chain connects TRBV10-3 to TRBJ2-7; D is possibly TRBD1 or TRBD2 (6 bases each). This CDR3 contains 13 residues. Trimming removed 0 bases at V and 5 bases at J, with 8 bases between. Germline V gene sequence: CDR1 ENHRY, CDR2 SYGVKD. This chain's CDR3 is CAISESGGNEQYF. For the CDR3, the DNA is TGTGCCATCAGTGAGTCAGGGGGGAACGAGCAGTACTTC.

V gene TRBV5-6 combines with J gene TRBJ2-7, with no clear D. The CDR3 consists of 16 residues. Germline-derived CDR1 and CDR2 are SGHDT and YYEEEE. The V end was cut by 0 bases, the J end by 0 bases, with 13 bases between. CDR3 region: CASSLGPSTTSYEQYF. In nucleotides, the CDR3 is TGTGCCAGCAGCTTGGGCCCGTCAACAACCTCCTACGAGCAGTACTTC.

CDR3 residues: CATSDPPPGANTGELFF. Here the CDR3 DNA reads TGTGCCACCAGTGATCCACCGCCGGGGGCAAACACCGGGGAGCTGTTTTTT. V and J are TRBV24-1 and TRBJ2-2; D may match TRBD1 or TRBD2 (6 bases each). The CDR3 spans 17 residues. Germline V gene data show CDR1 as KGHDR and CDR2 as SFDVKD. The V end lost 3 bases, the J end lost 2 bases, and 15 bases lay between the germline ends.

The chain couples TRBV3-1 (or the pseudogene TRBV3-2) to TRBJ1-1, with D unresolved. This CDR3 comprises 12 residues. Germline V gives CDR1 LGHDT, CDR2 YNNKEL (reference sequence). V dropped 4 bases and J dropped 5 bases, with 8 bases sitting between them. The CDR3 coding sequence is TGTGCCAGCAGCCCGCTGGGGACTGAAGCTTTCTTT. Translation: CASSPLGTEAFF.

CDR3 DNA: TGTGCCAGCAGCCAAGACGTAAGGGGTAACTATGGCTACACCTTC. Translation: CASSQDVRGNYGYTF. The chain joins TRBV4-2 to TRBJ1-2; D is perhaps TRBD1 (5 bases). Looked up from germline, CDR1 is LGHNA and CDR2 is YNFKEQ. V lost 0 bases to trimming and J lost 1 base, with 9 bases between them. The CDR3 is 15 amino acids.

V and J are TRBV20-1 and TRBJ2-2, with D perhaps matching TRBD2 (6 bases). The germline V gene encodes CDR1 DFQATT and CDR2 SNEGSKA (reference sequence). This CDR3 region has 15 residues. Trimming removed 3 bases at V and 4 bases at J, with 15 bases between. The CDR3 loop is CSASNSHSGTGELFF. In DNA form, the CDR3 reads TGCAGTGCTAGTAACTCACATAGCGGCACCGGGGAGCTGTTTTTT.

V gene TRBV6-5 combines with J gene TRBJ1-1; TRBD1 agrees at 8 bases. The CDR3 is 14 amino acids. J was trimmed by 4 bases and V by 5 bases; bases with no gene match: 6. Germline CDR1 MNHEY, CDR2 SVGAGI. CDR3 protein: CASSNLDRVTEAFF. CDR3 nucleotides: TGTGCCAGCAGTAACCTGGACAGGGTCACTGAAGCTTTCTTT.

The rearrangement links TRBV5-5 to TRBJ1-6, with D maybe TRBD1 (5 bases). The germline V gene encodes CDR1 SGHKS and CDR2 YYEKEE (reference sequence). This CDR3 region has 14 residues. V was clipped by 4 bases and J by 9 bases, with 14 bases between them. CDR3 region: CASSPRDLGSPLHF. The CDR3 DNA reads as TGTGCCAGCAGCCCCCGGGACCTTGGTTCACCCCTCCACTTT.

V usage is TRBV2 and J usage is TRBJ2-3; weak D call: TRBD1 (5 bases). The CDR3 covers 13 residues. Germline V gives CDR1 SNHLY, CDR2 FYNNEI. The V end was cut by 8 bases, the J end by 3 bases, with 12 bases between. The CDR3 DNA follows: TGTGCCAGCGAGAAAGGGGATACAGATACGCAGTATTTT. It is translated as CASEKGDTDTQYF. The full variable domain, with the rest looked up from reference TRBV2 and TRBJ2-3, is EPEVTQTPSHQVTQMGQEVILRCVPISNHLYFYWYRQILGQKVEFLVSFYNNEISEKSEIFDDQFSVERPDGSNFTLKIRSTKLEDSAMYFCASEKGDTDTQYFGPGTRLTVL.

The chain couples TRBV14 to TRBJ1-1; a weak D match, TRBD1 (6 bases). Trimming stripped 1 base from V and 2 bases from J, with 11 bases between. The CDR3 loop spans 15 amino acids. Germline CDR1 is SGHDN and CDR2 is FVKESK. The CDR3 loop reads CASSQGSRGNTEAFF. CDR3 nucleotide sequence: TGTGCCAGCAGCCAAGGTTCCAGGGGAAACACTGAAGCTTTCTTT. Using reference TRBV14 and TRBJ1-1 for the parts outside the CDR3, the full variable domain is EAGVTQFPSHSVIEKGQTVTLRCDPISGHDNLYWYRRVMGKEIKFLLHFVKESKQDESGMPNNRFLAERTGGTYSTLKVQPAELEDSGVYFCASSQGSRGNTEAFFGQGTRLTVV.

V is TRBV5-5 and J is TRBJ1-2; no reliable D call. The CDR3 is 14 amino acids. The V end was cut by 0 bases, the J end by 7 bases, with 13 bases between. CDR1 and CDR2 from the germline V gene are SGHKS and YYEKEE (reference sequence). Here the CDR3 reads CASSLAEGTGGYTF. The CDR3 nucleotides read TGTGCCAGCAGCTTGGCCGAGGGAACGGGTGGCTACACCTTC.

The chain uses TRBV2 and TRBJ1-5; D is perhaps TRBD1 (6 bases). The V gene's germline CDR1 is SNHLY and CDR2 FYNNEI. V was cut by 1 base and J by 4 bases, with 8 bases left in between. This CDR3 is built from 14 residues. CDR3: CASSEGGRNQPQHF. The CDR3, as DNA: TGTGCCAGCAGTGAAGGGGGGCGGAATCAGCCCCAGCATTTT. Looking up the rest from reference TRBV2 and TRBJ1-5 gives the full variable domain: EPEVTQTPSHQVTQMGQEVILRCVPISNHLYFYWYRQILGQKVEFLVSFYNNEISEKSEIFDDQFSVERPDGSNFTLKIRSTKLEDSAMYFCASSEGGRNQPQHFGDGTRLSIL.

This chain uses TRBV12-3 or TRBV12-4 with TRBJ1-5, with D unresolved. This CDR3 comprises 12 residues. V was cut by 4 bases and J by 10 bases, with 11 bases left in between. DNA for the CDR3: TGTGCCAGCAGTTCCTCAACTACACCCCAGCATTTT. Translation gives CASSSSTTPQHF.

V and J are TRBV5-1 and TRBJ2-1, with TRBD1 as a possible D gene (6 bases). The CDR3 runs to 14 residues. Germline-derived CDR1 and CDR2 are SGHRS and YFSETQ. The V gene lost 0 bases and the J gene lost 4 bases, with 8 bases spanning the gap. The CDR3 is CASSLERGYNEQFF. The CDR3 DNA reads TGCGCCAGCAGCTTGGAAAGGGGGTACAATGAGCAGTTCTTC. The full variable domain, in which reference TRBV5-1 and TRBJ2-1 provide the parts outside the CDR3, is KAGVTQTPRYLIKTRGQQVTLSCSPISGHRSVSWYQQTPGQGLQFLFEYFSETQRNKGNFPGRFSGRQFSNSRSEMNVSTLELGDSALYLCASSLERGYNEQFFGPGTRLTVL.

The chain carries TRBV24-1 and TRBJ2-5; D is unresolved. Per the germline V gene, CDR1 is KGHDR and CDR2 is SFDVKD. Deletions cut 4 bases from V and 5 bases from J, with 25 bases between. The CDR3 length is 18 residues. In nucleotides, the CDR3 is TGTGCCACCAGTGACTATCAAGCTGGTCTCTTGCGCGCGGAGACCCAGTACTTC. Translation gives CATSDYQAGLLRAETQYF.

The gene calls are TRBV27 and TRBJ2-3; 10 bases fit TRBD2. CDR1 and CDR2 (germline): MNHEY, SMNVEV (reference sequence). The J segment lost 3 bases and the V segment lost 4 bases, leaving 4 bases of the junction unmatched. The CDR3 sequence is 15 residues long. The CDR3: CASSYLAGATDTQYF. CDR3 sequence (DNA): TGTGCCAGCAGTTACCTAGCGGGAGCGACAGATACGCAGTATTTT.

The rearrangement links TRBV7-2 to TRBJ2-7; D is perhaps TRBD1 (6 bases). Per the germline V gene, CDR1 is SGHTA and CDR2 is FQGNSA. The CDR3 sequence is 14 residues long. The ends were cut back, 3 bases at V and 2 bases at J, with 11 bases in the middle. CDR3 loop: CASSFRQEAYEQYF. CDR3 nucleotide sequence: TGTGCCAGCAGCTTCAGACAGGAGGCCTACGAGCAGTACTTC.

V and J are TRBV11-3 and TRBJ2-7, with 7 bases that match TRBD1. The CDR3 sequence is 15 residues long. Germline V gives CDR1 SGHNT, CDR2 YENEEA. Unmatched junction bases numbered 11, after V lost 5 bases and J lost 4 bases. The CDR3 coding sequence is TGTGCCAGCAGCCCCCGGGACAGTCCCTTATACGAGCAGTACTTC. Its protein is CASSPRDSPLYEQYF.